The source of this T cell receptor beta chain is a study of T cell responses to AZD1222 COVID-19 vaccine. General study points: No repertoire was sampled before or during the peak T cell response, only after it.

Sequencing was performed with immunoSEQ multiplex PCR; in TCRdb, only in-frame clones are kept and a portion is missing. Among roughly 150,000 clones listed, less than 95% were seen once. A word on this clone: What it binds is not known.

The CDR3 is made up of 12 amino acids. Germline V gene lookup returns CDR1 SGDLS and CDR2 YYNGEE. The junction had 4 bases not matched to a gene; V was cut back by 7 bases and J by 4 bases. The sequence was collected from an adult in good health. The V call is TRBV9, the J call TRBJ1-2, with TRBD1 identical over 7 bases. Sequencing used peripheral blood, obtained on day 0 of AZD1222 vaccination. CDR3 in amino acids: CASEGARYGYTF. The CDR3 nucleotides are TGTGCCAGCGAGGGGGCTCGCTATGGCTACACCTTC.